Sequencing of this T cell receptor (beta chain) was carried out in a study of blood T cell repertoires in COVID-19 (dated by TCRdb to 2020 to 2021). About the study as a whole: Samples covering the acute and convalescent phases of COVID-19 were provided by collaborators in the United States, Italy and Spain. The prospective study material was composed of cDNA or gDNA derived from T cells, B-cell-depleted T cells, or PBMCs. The dataset comprised deeply sampled blood TCRbeta repertoires from subjects exposed to, actively infected with, or recovered from COVID-19. The repertoires were released in a freely available public database intended as a resource for research on the immune response to SARS-CoV-2. Samples came from the ongoing ImmuneRACE study (first 160 participants) plus 1,254 subjects from 6 global collaborators. A de-identified subject ID, COVID-19 status, age in years and sex were almost always included in the sample metadata. Where available, HLA class I and class II types were obtained from metadata supplied by the sample provider rather than from assay-based typing.

TCRbeta CDR3 regions were amplified from genomic DNA using the immunoSEQ Assay, a bias-controlled multiplex PCR. Processing in the source paper ran as follows. The number of nucleated cells in each sample was estimated by amplification of reference gene primers within the assay. To quantify the absolute abundance of each unique TCRbeta CDR3 rearrangement, sequence reads were collapsed and filtered. Productive Simpson clonality was computed per sample as the square root of Simpson's diversity index over productive rearrangements. This is the immuneACCESS table as TCRdb keeps it, with only in-frame sequences that have V and J called. A part of the clones is gone; compared with another copy, unresolved V genes explain less than half, and the rest is unexplained. D and trimming come from the DNA, and the V and J calls and clone size come from that table. Within this sample are approximately 290,000 clones, with about nine tenths of them counted one time only. The ten largest clones represent roughly 2% of the sample.

This clone has just one count. Its antigen has not been determined. No clone much larger than this one lies a single base away; base qualities are absent. Whole blood was collected in K2EDTA tubes by collaborating institutions according to the institutions' own protocols. For TCRbeta analysis, collaborator samples were shipped as frozen whole blood, as isolated PBMCs, or as DNA extracted from either sample type. Trimming takes 5 bases from V and 5 bases from J, and the germline ends sit 15 bases apart. There are 15 amino acids in the CDR3, from cysteine to phenylalanine inclusive. Just CDR3 DNA is preserved here, 45 bases in frame from base 1. The germline V gene gives CDR1 as SGHAT and CDR2 as FQNNGV. Broader findings and caveats from the paper: How much clinical and demographic metadata was included differed by source and by participant, and the metadata was provided uncurated.

Recombination linked TRBV11-2 to TRBJ2-2; the D gene is possibly TRBD1, with 6 bases matching. Sequenced input: peripheral blood. The TCR sequence derives from a man between 18 and 35 years old with active or convalescent COVID-19. The sequence in DNA is TGTGCCAGCAGCGCCGGGACATCGTTTACCGGGGAGCTGTTTTTT. Its protein is CASSAGTSFTGELFF.